Below are 11 T cell receptor beta chains sequenced from a single sample in a study of memory CD8 T cells in hepatitis C reinfection. Profiling relied on immunoSEQ multiplex PCR, and the TCRdb table lists in-frame clones only, not all of them. This sample has tens of thousands of clones, with roughly 86% found just once. As to time point: pre-reinfection, 55 to 20 weeks before reinfection detection. Sorted cells were sequenced directly ex vivo without any in vitro expansion. What was sequenced was naive CD8+ T cells sorted from blood. The receptors shown here come from a man between 18 and 35 years old with hepatitis C virus infection.

The chain uses TRBV7-2 and TRBJ2-2; 10 nucleotides match TRBD1. The CDR3 totals 16 residues. Germline values: CDR1 SGHTA, CDR2 FQGNSA. The V and J ends lost 2 bases and 4 bases, in that order; junction bases with no gene match: 4. The CDR3, as DNA: TGTGCCAGCAGCTTATCCGGGACAGGGGTCACCGGGGAGCTGTTTTTT. Translating it yields CASSLSGTGVTGELFF. Full variable domain (missing parts from reference TRBV7-2 and TRBJ2-2): GAGVSQSPSNKVTEKGKDVELRCDPISGHTALYWYRQSLGQGLEFLIYFQGNSAPDKSGLPSDRFSAERTGGSVSTLTIQRTQQEDSAVYLCASSLSGTGVTGELFFGEGSRLTVL.

The gene calls are TRBV6-5 and TRBJ2-1; a weak D match, TRBD1 (6 bases). The ends were cut back, 6 bases at V and 4 bases at J, with 16 bases in the middle. Germline V CDR1 and CDR2: MNHEY, SVGAGI. The CDR3 contains 15 residues. CDR3 protein: CASSASGDGYNEQFF. CDR3 in DNA: TGTGCCAGCAGCGCCTCAGGGGACGGATACAATGAGCAGTTCTTC.

This clone was seen a few times. The gene calls are TRBV6-1 and TRBJ2-4; 9 nucleotides line up with TRBD2. The germline V gene has CDR1 MNHNS and CDR2 SASEGT. The CDR3 is made up of 15 amino acids. V was clipped by 0 bases and J by 8 bases; unmatched bases: 5. CDR3 sequence reads: CASSEARLAVYIQYF. CDR3 bases: TGTGCCAGCAGTGAAGCGAGACTAGCGGTCTACATTCAGTACTTC.

This sequence joins TRBV7-3 and TRBJ2-3; a weak D match, TRBD2 (6 bases). Germline V CDR1 and CDR2: SGHTA, FQGTGA. CDR3 size: 15 residues. With 7 bases removed from V and 0 bases from J, the gap between germline ends came to 14 bases. CDR3 in DNA: TGTGCCAGCAAGGTGGAAGGGACTAGCACAGATACGCAGTATTTT. Its translation is CASKVEGTSTDTQYF.

In its sample, this clone was seen a few times. The chain links TRBV4-1 to TRBJ1-3, with unresolved D. Trimming shortened V by 1 base and J by 3 bases, and 4 bases separated the two germline ends. The CDR3 extends over 13 amino acids. Per germline, CDR1 MGHRA and CDR2 YSYEKL. The CDR3 protein is CASSQVNGNTIYF. In nucleotides, the CDR3 is TGCGCCAGCAGCCAAGTTAATGGAAACACCATATATTTT.

The chain couples TRBV12-5 to TRBJ2-1; D is perhaps TRBD2 (5 bases). The CDR3 totals 12 residues. Germline CDR1 and CDR2: LGHNT and FRNRAP. Trimming took 2 bases from V and 7 from J, leaving 6 bases between them. The CDR3 loop is CASGLWENEQFF. The CDR3 DNA is TGTGCTAGTGGTTTGTGGGAGAATGAGCAGTTCTTC.

This chain uses TRBV11-2 with TRBJ2-7; 8 bases agree with TRBD1. V shed 3 bases and J 3 bases; nucleotides not matched to a gene: 7. Germline V CDR1 and CDR2: SGHAT, FQNNGV. This CDR3 region has 15 residues. The CDR3, as DNA: TGTGCCAGCAGCTTTGGCACAGGGGGTTTCTACGAGCAGTACGTC. This codes for CASSFGTGGFYEQYV.

V is TRBV7-8 and J is TRBJ2-7; the D is unclear. Germline lookup yields CDR1 SGHVS and CDR2 FQNEAQ. V lost 4 bases and J lost 5, with 9 bases in between. This CDR3 has 12 amino acids. This chain's CDR3 is CASSSPPDEQYF. The DNA for the CDR3 is TGTGCCAGCAGCTCGCCTCCGGACGAGCAGTACTTC.

The chain couples TRBV4-1 to TRBJ2-5; D is unresolved. Trimming shortened V by 1 base and J by 2 bases, and 11 bases separated the two germline ends. The CDR3 consists of 15 residues. Germline V gives CDR1 MGHRA, CDR2 YSYEKL. CDR3 nucleotide sequence: TGCGCCAGCAGCCAAGGACTGGCGGATCAAGAGACCCAGTACTTC. Residues: CASSQGLADQETQYF.

The V and J genes are TRBV10-2 and TRBJ2-3; 11 nucleotides match TRBD2. The V gene's germline CDR1 is WSHSY and CDR2 SAAADI. CDR3 length equals 14 residues. The V segment lost 7 bases and the J segment 1 base; nucleotides outside the gene matches: 1. The chain's CDR3 is CASMGLAGTDTQYF. CDR3 in DNA: TGCGCCAGCATGGGACTAGCGGGCACAGATACGCAGTATTTT.

This clone appeared once. The chain employs TRBV19 and TRBJ2-2; D gene unclear. The CDR3 spans 13 residues. The germline V gene encodes CDR1 LNHDA and CDR2 SQIVND (reference sequence). Trimming shortened V by 1 base and J by 6 bases, and 6 bases separated the two germline ends. CDR3: CASSIAVPGELFF. Here the CDR3 DNA reads TGTGCCAGTAGTATAGCGGTCCCCGGGGAGCTGTTTTTT.